This section outlines one T cell receptor (beta chain) sequence together with its context. What it binds is not known. These data are taken from a study of T cell responses to AZD1222 COVID-19 vaccine. Looking at the study overall: It was second doses at about 4 or about 12 weeks that were pooled.

Overall study findings and caveats: Spike-specific TCR breadth and depth went up after people got two AZD1222 doses. Clonal diversity may have been underestimated, and the donors were mostly white British, with more females than males.

Clones were read by immunoSEQ multiplex PCR, and TCRdb kept only the in-frame ones, dropping some. The data show fewer than 100,000 clones, 70% to 90% seen once. This CDR3 is built from 14 residues. CDR1 is MNHEY, CDR2 SVGAGI, per germline. Deletions cut 3 bases from V and 5 bases from J, with 13 bases between. This receptor was taken from an adult in good health. The input for sequencing was peripheral blood, taken on day 0 of AZD1222 vaccination. This chain links TRBV6-5 with TRBJ1-2; D is unclear. The DNA for the CDR3 is TGTGCCAGCAGTTATGGGCGACTTTGGTATGGCTACACCTTC. It is translated as CASSYGRLWYGYTF.